The clone carrying this T cell receptor beta chain was recorded many times. Its antigen remains unknown. This entry belongs to a study of response to subunit inactivated influenza vaccine. MiXCR, applied by TCRdb to the RT-PCR reads, yields one record per CDR3 protein. Of 560,000 or so distinct CDR3 sequences in the sample, approximately 7.6% are singletons; the top ten hold over 10%. Whole-study findings and limits: Each seasonal influenza vaccination, the authors suggested, recruits few new T cells.

Germline trimming cut 2 bases from V and 5 bases from J; bases unmatched to any gene: 5. The CDR3 has 14 residues. CDR1 LGHNA and CDR2 YNFKEQ come from the germline V gene. Sequencing was performed on PBMCs from blood, taken about 24 months after vaccination. The V gene is TRBV4-2, the J gene TRBJ2-5; TRBD1 matches at 7 bases. The source is a man in his fifties or sixties who received an inactivated influenza vaccine. Written as DNA, the CDR3 is TGTGCCAGCAGCCAAACGGACAGGCACGAGACCCAGTACTTC. Translating gives CASSQTDRHETQYF.